One sample yielded the 30 T cell receptor beta chains listed below, sequenced in a study of glioma-infiltrating T cells after dendritic cell vaccination. Data came from immunoSEQ multiplex PCR; TCRdb stores just in-frame clones and leaves some out. The sample lists about 92,000 clones, 85% to 90% seen once, with approximately 14% in the top ten. The sequenced sample was blood, obtained before dendritic cell vaccination. The origin of the receptors is a human donor with glioblastoma.

The V and J genes are TRBV7-3 and TRBJ2-1; perhaps TRBD1 as D (5 bases). The length of the CDR3 is 13 residues. V was shortened by 5 bases and J by 7 bases, with 12 bases between the two germline ends. The germline V gene encodes CDR1 SGHTA and CDR2 FQGTGA. The CDR3, as DNA: TGTGCCAGCAGCCCCAGGGTGGAGAATGAGCAGTTCTTC. Translation: CASSPRVENEQFF.

V usage is TRBV15 and J usage is TRBJ1-4; TRBD1 agrees at 12 bases. The CDR3 has 16 residues. V dropped 0 bases and J dropped 8; count of bases not matched to a gene: 4. Germline V gene data show CDR1 as LNHNV and CDR2 as YYDKDF (reference sequence). In nucleotides, the CDR3 is TGTGCCACCAGCAGAGATCAGGGGACAGGGGGCGAAAAACTGTTTTTT. As protein: CATSRDQGTGGEKLFF.

The rearrangement links TRBV9 to TRBJ2-2; 7 nucleotides align to TRBD2. Per germline, CDR1 SGDLS and CDR2 YYNGEE. J was trimmed by 1 base and V by 1 base; bases with no gene match: 1. The CDR3 covers 15 residues. For the CDR3, the DNA is TGTGCCAGCAGCGTACGGGGGGAGAACACCGGGGAGCTGTTTTTT. Amino acids: CASSVRGENTGELFF.

This chain uses TRBV7-3 with TRBJ2-3, with D perhaps matching TRBD2 (6 bases). The germline V and J ends were trimmed by 4 bases and 1 base, with 9 bases remaining between them. Germline values: CDR1 SGHTA, CDR2 FQGTGA. This CDR3 has 14 amino acids. CDR3 in DNA: TGTGCCAGCAGCTCGGGGGAGCGCACAGATACGCAGTATTTT. Translation: CASSSGERTDTQYF.

The V gene is TRBV29-1, the J gene TRBJ1-3; 7 bases are shared with TRBD1. In germline, CDR1 is SQVTM, CDR2 ANQGSEA. This CDR3 is built from 13 residues. V was pared by 6 bases and J by 3 bases, with 5 bases of the junction left unmatched. The CDR3, as DNA: TGCAGCGTGTGGACAGGAGATGGAAACACCATATATTTT. Translation gives CSVWTGDGNTIYF.

V is TRBV27 and J is TRBJ1-2; 10 nucleotides align to TRBD1. Losses at the gene ends were 2 bases for V and 5 bases for J; bases not matched to a gene: 8. Germline loops: CDR1 MNHEY, CDR2 SMNVEV (reference sequence). There are 16 residues in the CDR3. The CDR3 DNA is TGTGCCAGCAGTTTAGCCGGGGACAGGGGCAAATATGGCTACACCTTC. This translates into CASSLAGDRGKYGYTF.

The table lists this clone with a count of one. The chain carries TRBV2 and TRBJ2-5; the D gene is possibly TRBD2 (7 bases). Trimming pared 7 bases from V and 4 bases from J, leaving 16 bases between. CDR1 is SNHLY, CDR2 FYNNEI, per germline. The CDR3 has 14 residues. The CDR3 DNA reads as TGTGCCAGCACGCTCTTGGGGGGGCCAGAGACCCAGTACTTC. The encoded protein is CASTLLGGPETQYF.

The rearrangement uses TRBV29-1 and TRBJ2-1, with D possibly TRBD1 on 5 matching bases. The V gene's germline CDR1 is SQVTM and CDR2 ANQGSEA. This CDR3 comprises 12 residues. V lost 6 bases and J lost 4, with 10 bases in between. CDR3: CSVRTTYNEQFF. As DNA, the CDR3 is TGCAGCGTCCGGACAACTTACAATGAGCAGTTCTTC.

The V and J genes are TRBV30 and TRBJ2-7; D remains ambiguous. V was trimmed by 3 bases and J by 4 bases, leaving 7 bases between them. Germline CDR1 reads GTSNPN; CDR2 reads SVGIG (reference sequence). The CDR3 covers 11 residues. CDR3 protein: CAWSITYEQYF. The CDR3 DNA reads TGTGCCTGGAGCATCACATACGAGCAGTACTTC.

V gene TRBV5-1 combines with J gene TRBJ1-3; D is uncertain. The CDR3 contains 14 residues. Germline V gene lookup returns CDR1 SGHRS and CDR2 YFSETQ. V shed 4 bases and J shed 0 bases, with 8 bases lying between them. CDR3 region: CASSAGSSGNTIYF. CDR3 DNA: TGCGCCAGCAGCGCCGGGAGCTCTGGAAACACCATATATTTT.

This chain joins TRBV5-4 and TRBJ1-2; 8 nucleotides align to TRBD1. Per the germline V gene, CDR1 is SGHNT and CDR2 is YYREEE (reference sequence). V lost 2 bases and J lost 8; bases outside the gene matches: 11. The CDR3 extends over 15 amino acids. This CDR3 reads CASSFKGNRGSGYTF. CDR3 coding DNA: TGTGCCAGCAGCTTTAAAGGGAACAGGGGGTCGGGCTACACCTTC.

This rearrangement joins TRBV15 to TRBJ1-1; 8 nucleotides align to TRBD1. This CDR3 region has 15 residues. J was trimmed by 4 bases and V by 0 bases; bases with no gene match: 4. Germline V gene data show CDR1 as LNHNV and CDR2 as YYDKDF (reference sequence). The CDR3 DNA reads as TGTGCCACCAGCAGAGACCAGGGGGCGGGCACTGAAGCTTTCTTT. Residues: CATSRDQGAGTEAFF.

CDR3 amino acids: CASSDSGGHQYEQYF. The CDR3, as DNA: TGTGCCAGCAGTGACTCCGGGGGGCATCAGTACGAGCAGTACTTC. This chain joins TRBV2 and TRBJ2-7, with D perhaps matching TRBD2 (7 bases). Germline V CDR1 and CDR2: SNHLY, FYNNEI. The ends were cut back, 3 bases at V and 4 bases at J, with 16 bases in the middle. This CDR3 comprises 15 residues.

The V call is TRBV27, the J call TRBJ1-2, with 8 nucleotides matching TRBD1. The germline gives CDR1 MNHEY, CDR2 SMNVEV (reference sequence). Trimming took 4 bases from V and 4 from J; bases not matched to a gene: 5. The CDR3 is 14 residues long. The CDR3 region is CASSSPGGAYGYTF. For the CDR3, the DNA is TGTGCCAGCAGTTCTCCAGGGGGCGCCTATGGCTACACCTTC.

J is TRBJ2-7 and V is TRBV19; TRBD2 aligns across 8 bases. This CDR3 region has 15 residues. Trimming took 4 bases from V and 0 from J; bases not matched to a gene: 5. CDR1 and CDR2 (germline): LNHDA, SQIVND (reference sequence). The CDR3 spells CASSSSGALSYEQYF. The CDR3 nucleotides are TGTGCCAGTAGTAGTAGCGGGGCCCTCTCCTACGAGCAGTACTTC.

The chain uses TRBV7-6 and TRBJ1-1; D unresolved. CDR1 SGHVS and CDR2 FNYEAQ come from the germline V gene. The CDR3 covers 14 residues. With 1 base removed from V and 0 bases from J, the gap between germline ends came to 6 bases. The CDR3 sequence is CASSLGGVNTEAFF. The CDR3 DNA follows: TGTGCCAGCAGCTTAGGTGGAGTGAACACTGAAGCTTTCTTT.

This clone was counted only a few times. The chain joins TRBV19 to TRBJ2-4, with D possibly being TRBD1 (6 bases). From germline, CDR1 is LNHDA and CDR2 SQIVND (reference sequence). The CDR3 runs to 17 residues. Deletions cut 2 bases from V and 6 bases from J, with 20 bases between. CDR3 sequence reads: CASSILTLKLTGNIQYF. CDR3 nucleotide sequence: TGTGCCAGTAGTATATTAACCCTGAAACTGACAGGAAACATTCAGTACTTC.

V gene TRBV7-2 combines with J gene TRBJ2-7; 9 bases line up with TRBD1. V lost 2 bases, J lost 4 bases, and 9 bases stayed unmatched. Germline values: CDR1 SGHTA, CDR2 FQGNSA. This CDR3 spans 16 amino acids. CDR3 sequence: CASSLKPGQGLYEQYF. DNA of the CDR3: TGTGCCAGCAGCTTAAAGCCGGGACAGGGCCTATACGAGCAGTACTTC.

The chain is built from TRBV19 and TRBJ1-5; no clear D gene. Germline CDR1 and CDR2: LNHDA and SQIVND (reference sequence). The CDR3 consists of 12 residues. The V end was cut by 6 bases, the J end by 2 bases, with 5 bases between. CDR3 residues: CASRSGNQPQHF. The CDR3 nucleotides are TGTGCCAGTAGAAGCGGCAATCAGCCCCAGCATTTT.

The chain carries TRBV6-1 and TRBJ1-5; 7 nucleotides line up with TRBD1. Germline CDR1 is MNHNS and CDR2 is SASEGT. V shed 3 bases, J shed 3 bases, and the junction held 11 bases outside the gene matches. The CDR3 runs 17 residues. CDR3 sequence (DNA): TGTGCCAGCAGTGACTGGGCAAGACAGGGTTCCAATCAGCCCCAGCATTTT. Translating gives CASSDWARQGSNQPQHF.

This chain joins TRBV5-1 and TRBJ2-1, with D perhaps matching TRBD1 (5 bases). The CDR3 contains 12 residues. Germline CDR1 is SGHRS and CDR2 is YFSETQ. V lost 0 bases and J lost 9, with 7 bases in between. CDR3 region: CASSLAGFEQFF. The CDR3 region has the DNA TGCGCCAGCAGCTTGGCAGGGTTTGAGCAGTTCTTC. Complete variable domain (other parts from reference TRBV5-1 and TRBJ2-1): KAGVTQTPRYLIKTRGQQVTLSCSPISGHRSVSWYQQTPGQGLQFLFEYFSETQRNKGNFPGRFSGRQFSNSRSEMNVSTLELGDSALYLCASSLAGFEQFFGPGTRLTVL.

The rearrangement links TRBV25-1 to TRBJ2-1; D possibly corresponds to TRBD1 (5 bases). CDR3 length: 15 residues. V dropped 4 bases and J dropped 4 bases, with 14 bases sitting between them. Germline V gene data show CDR1 as MGHDK and CDR2 as SYGVNS. The CDR3 sequence is CASSVVSGWYNEQFF. The DNA of the CDR3 is TGTGCCAGCAGTGTGGTTTCAGGGTGGTACAATGAGCAGTTCTTC.

Comments on this clone: The junction does not match germline at one end; this may be a read error. The chain has TRBV6-1 and TRBJ2-7; possibly TRBD2 for D (5 bases). The CDR3 totals 9 residues. The germline V gene has CDR1 MNHNS and CDR2 SASEGT. CDR3 DNA sequence: TGTGCCAGCAGTGACGCGGGCCACTTC. Residues: CASSDAGHF.

The genes are TRBV7-2 and TRBJ2-3, with 8 bases that match TRBD2. This CDR3 is built from 16 residues. Germline V lookup: CDR1 SGHTA, CDR2 FQGNSA. Unmatched junction bases numbered 6, after V lost 1 base and J lost 3 bases. CDR3 bases: TGTGCCAGCAGCTTAGGGCTAGCGGGTATGACAGATACGCAGTATTTT. It is translated as CASSLGLAGMTDTQYF.

The table lists this clone with a few counts. The genes are TRBV4-3 and TRBJ1-2, with D unclear. The V gene's germline CDR1 is LGHNA and CDR2 YSLEER. The CDR3 runs to 15 residues. Deletions cut 4 bases from V and 0 bases from J, with 12 bases between. CDR3 nucleotide sequence: TGCGCCAGCAGCCCGGGAGTCCTAGCTAACTATGGCTACACCTTC. Translating gives CASSPGVLANYGYTF.

Concerning this clone itself: This is likely a read error, given that the CDR3 carries no conserved phenylalanine or tryptophan at its end. The DNA is omitted, as the CDR3 cannot be located on it reliably, and the CDR3 follows TCRdb's listing. The chain recombines TRBV5-8 with TRBJ2-4; TRBD1, the table's D call, was not compared with the DNA. The germline gives CDR1 SGHTS, CDR2 YDEGEE. The CDR3 length is 12 residues, termini included. CDR3 sequence reads: CASSLEGGQGAI.

V usage is TRBV15 and J usage is TRBJ2-7; D possibly corresponds to TRBD1 (6 bases). Per the germline V gene, CDR1 is LNHNV and CDR2 is YYDKDF (reference sequence). The V and J ends lost 0 bases and 5 bases respectively, with 14 bases between them. This CDR3 comprises 15 residues. CDR3 bases: TGTGCCACCAGCAGAGATCACAGGGTGGGCGACGAGCAGTACTTC. Translation: CATSRDHRVGDEQYF. The variable domain in full, with the rest retrieved from reference TRBV15 and TRBJ2-7, is DAMVIQNPRYQVTQFGKPVTLSCSQTLNHNVMYWYQQKSSQAPKLLFHYYDKDFNNEADTPDNFQSRRPNTSFCFLDIRSPGLGDTAMYLCATSRDHRVGDEQYFGPGTRLTVT.

The CDR3 spells CASSPPASGSYNEQFF. CDR3 DNA sequence: TGTGCCAGCAGCCCCCCGGCTAGCGGGTCCTACAATGAGCAGTTCTTC. V usage is TRBV11-3 and J usage is TRBJ2-1, with 8 bases that match TRBD2. The CDR3 consists of 16 residues. V was clipped by 5 bases and J by 1 base; unmatched bases: 7. Germline values: CDR1 SGHNT, CDR2 YENEEA.

The chain has TRBV11-2 and TRBJ1-2; 8 nucleotides match TRBD1. This CDR3 is 16 amino acids long. Unmatched junction bases numbered 12, after V lost 4 bases and J lost 5 bases. Germline V gives CDR1 SGHAT, CDR2 FQNNGV. The CDR3 spells CASSSKTTGGDYGYTF. CDR3 in DNA: TGTGCCAGCAGCTCCAAGACAACAGGGGGGGATTATGGCTACACCTTC.

The chain joins TRBV28 to TRBJ2-7; 9 nucleotides line up with TRBD2. Losses at the gene ends were 6 bases for V and 0 bases for J; bases not matched to a gene: 3. This CDR3 has 14 amino acids. Germline V CDR1 and CDR2: MDHEN, SYDVKM. This chain's CDR3 is CASRRGGSSYEQYF. Written as DNA, the CDR3 is TGTGCCAGCAGGCGGGGGGGCAGCTCCTACGAGCAGTACTTC. Complete variable domain (other parts from reference TRBV28 and TRBJ2-7): DVKVTQSSRYLVKRTGEKVFLECVQDMDHENMFWYRQDPGLGLRLIYFSYDVKMKEKGDIPEGYSVSREKKERFSLILESASTNQTSMYLCASRRGGSSYEQYFGPGTRLTVT.